This T cell receptor (beta chain) was obtained from a study of T-cell reconstitution after alpha-beta-depleted transplantation in children. The CDR3 runs 15 residues. With 1 base clipped from V and 4 bases from J, the junction kept 4 bases outside the gene matches. Germline CDR1 and CDR2: SGHRS and YFSETQ. Molecular barcoding with unique molecular identifiers was used for the TCRbeta library. Via MiXCR, TCRdb re-called the PCR reads, giving one row per CDR3 protein. The repertoire has about 580,000 distinct CDR3 sequences, 25% to 30% of them found once; the top ten carry just over 35%. This clonotype was seen a few times. The antigen is not known. General study findings and limits: For some patients, TCRbeta diversity was high at day 60 because of recipient T cells and thymic progenitors that survived. Once a year had passed after transplant, T-cell counts and diversity came mostly from newly produced T cells. Alpha-beta T cells present about two months after transplant were reported to originate from several hundred expanded graft clones.

The specimen was PBMCs, collected before TCRalphabeta/CD19-depleted stem cell transplant. The chain is built from TRBV5-1 and TRBJ2-1; 8 nucleotides align to TRBD2. The TCR sequence derives from a boy under three years old with Wiskott-Aldrich syndrome, due to receive a stem cell transplant. The CDR3 nucleotides read TGCGCCAGCAGCTTGTCGGGAGGGATGTACAATGAGCAGTTCTTC. Translated: CASSLSGGMYNEQFF.